Presented here are 10 T cell receptor beta chains from one specimen sequenced in a study of spatial heterogeneity in lung cancer. Indicated time point: sample taken at primary tumor resection. Unsorted whole RNA from tumor, nontumor lung or frozen PBMC underwent sequencing. TCRdb reprocessed the 5' RACE reads via MiXCR and lists one record per CDR3 protein. The top ten hold under 13% of the sample, which has more than 9,000 distinct CDR3 sequences, 5.5% to 7.5% seen once. Sequencing used normal lung tissue next to the tumor, obtained at surgery. Receptor source: a male donor with early-stage non-small cell lung cancer.

This clonotype is deemed medium-sized. Because the library targeted alpha chains, this beta chain is an off-target read whose size means little. The V and J genes are TRBV12-3 or TRBV12-4 and TRBJ1-1, with 8 bases lining up with TRBD1. The V gene end was trimmed by 2 bases and the J gene end by 4 bases; junction bases not matched to a gene: 9. The CDR3 is 16 residues long. The CDR3 is CASSLSLRGRATEAFF. The CDR3 nucleotides read TGTGCCAGCAGTTTATCACTCAGGGGGCGGGCCACTGAAGCTTTCTTT.

The table lists this clonotype with a few counts. One end of the junction fails to match germline, which may point to a read error. With the library built for alpha chains, this beta chain is off target and its frequency is not meaningful. The genes are TRBV6-2 or TRBV6-3 and TRBJ2-5; D may be TRBD2 (5 bases). Germline assignment: CDR1 MNHEY and CDR2 SVGEGT. The CDR3 covers 13 residues. CDR3 protein: CASSLHPRTPVDF. The CDR3 region has the DNA TGTGCCAGCAGTCTCCACCCCCGGACTCCCGTGGACTTC.

This clonotype was observed at least ten times. In a library made to pick up alpha chains, this beta chain is a stray read with a size that means little. This chain uses TRBV7-2 with TRBJ1-2; D possibly corresponds to TRBD1 (6 bases). This CDR3 comprises 14 residues. CDR1 and CDR2 (germline): SGHTA, FQGNSA. Trimming took off 1 base at V and 3 bases at J, with 9 bases between the two ends. The CDR3 loop reads CASSLVAGDYGYTF. The DNA for the CDR3 is TGTGCCAGCAGCTTAGTGGCAGGGGACTATGGCTACACCTTC. Supplemented by reference TRBV7-2 and TRBJ1-2, the full variable domain reads GAGVSQSPSNKVTEKGKDVELRCDPISGHTALYWYRQSLGQGLEFLIYFQGNSAPDKSGLPSDRFSAERTGGSVSTLTIQRTQQEDSAVYLCASSLVAGDYGYTFGSGTRLTVV.

This clonotype was found many times. Being off target in a library aimed at alpha chains, this beta chain has a size of little meaning. The chain is built from TRBV7-2 and TRBJ1-4, with D perhaps matching TRBD1 (5 bases). The CDR3 consists of 13 residues. Germline assignment: CDR1 SGHTA and CDR2 FQGNSA. The V and J ends lost 5 bases and 8 bases respectively, with 12 bases between them. This chain's CDR3 is CASSPSWGEKLFF. In nucleotides, the CDR3 is TGTGCCAGCAGCCCTTCTTGGGGGGAAAAACTGTTTTTT. Full variable domain (rest looked up from reference TRBV7-2 and TRBJ1-4): GAGVSQSPSNKVTEKGKDVELRCDPISGHTALYWYRQSLGQGLEFLIYFQGNSAPDKSGLPSDRFSAERTGGSVSTLTIQRTQQEDSAVYLCASSPSWGEKLFFGSGTQLSVL.

In regard to this clonotype: The library was designed around alpha chains, so this beta chain is a stray read whose abundance carries little weight. The CDR3 DNA follows: TGCGCCAGCAGCCAAGAAGGAATTTCCACAACGACCCAGTACTTC. As protein: CASSQEGISTTTQYF. The rearrangement uses TRBV4-3 and TRBJ2-5; no definite D call. Trimming cost V 0 bases and J 7 bases, with 15 bases left between them. The CDR3 has 15 residues. Per germline, CDR1 LGHNA and CDR2 YSLEER.

The table lists this clonotype with many counts. This beta chain represents an off-target read in a library built for alpha chains; its size is of limited meaning. V and J are TRBV20-1 and TRBJ2-3; TRBD2 matches 7 bases. This CDR3 comprises 14 residues. V was pared by 6 bases and J by 4 bases, with 10 bases of the junction left unmatched. Germline V gives CDR1 DFQATT, CDR2 SNEGSKA (reference sequence). Here the CDR3 DNA reads TGCAGTGCACTTCCCGGGAGGAGGGCAGATACGCAGTATTTT. It encodes CSALPGRRADTQYF.

This clonotype qualifies as medium-sized. Since the library was made to target alpha chains, this beta chain is a stray read and its abundance is not meaningful. The chain links TRBV11-2 to TRBJ2-7; D is unresolved. Germline V gene data show CDR1 as SGHAT and CDR2 as FQNNGV. Trimming removed 5 bases at V and 4 bases at J, with 6 bases between. This CDR3 has 11 amino acids. The CDR3 is CASSRGYEQYF. CDR3 nucleotides: TGTGCCAGCAGCCGTGGTTACGAGCAGTACTTC.

This clonotype occurred many times. This beta chain is a stray read from a library made for alpha chains; its abundance is not meaningful. This chain uses TRBV20-1 with TRBJ2-7; TRBD2 matches at 7 bases. V shed 5 bases, J shed 4 bases, and the junction held 14 bases outside the gene matches. The CDR3 is 15 residues long. CDR1 and CDR2 from the germline V gene are DFQATT and SNEGSKA (reference sequence). CDR3 DNA: TGCAGTGCTCCCCCCGCCCGGGGAGGGCCGTACGAGCAGTACTTC. It yields the protein CSAPPARGGPYEQYF.

This clonotype was counted ten times or more. This beta chain is a stray sequence in a library constructed for alpha chains; its clone size is not meaningful. The J gene is TRBJ2-1, the V gene TRBV3-1; no firm D call. V lost 0 bases to trimming and J lost 5 bases, with 11 bases between them. CDR1 and CDR2 (germline): LGHDT, YNNKEL (reference sequence). The CDR3 consists of 15 residues. This chain's CDR3 is CASSQDQGWNNEQFF. CDR3 coding DNA: TGTGCCAGCAGCCAAGATCAAGGGTGGAACAATGAGCAGTTCTTC.

Concerning this clonotype: This beta chain is an unintended read in a library built for alpha chains; its size means little. V and J are TRBV7-2 and TRBJ2-7; D is unclear. Germline CDR1 reads SGHTA; CDR2 reads FQGNSA. Trimming removed 1 base at V and 2 bases at J, with 9 bases between. This CDR3 is built from 14 residues. CDR3 region: CASSLGPQTYEQYF. The CDR3 DNA reads as TGTGCCAGCAGCTTAGGGCCCCAAACCTACGAGCAGTACTTC.